The 12 T cell receptor beta chains reported below all come from one sample, sequenced in a study of T cell responses to AZD1222 COVID-19 vaccine. Profiled with immunoSEQ multiplex PCR; TCRdb holds only in-frame clones, not every one. The sample has 100,000 to 130,000 clones; around nine tenths are singletons. Sequences were derived from peripheral blood, sampled on day 0 of AZD1222 vaccination. These receptors all stem from an adult in good health.

The V call is TRBV7-2, the J call TRBJ2-3; perhaps TRBD2 as D (7 bases). Deletions cut 6 bases from V and 7 bases from J, with 17 bases between. Germline V gene lookup returns CDR1 SGHTA and CDR2 FQGNSA. The CDR3 runs to 14 residues. The CDR3: CASSPGGAWNTQYF. CDR3 nucleotide sequence: TGTGCCAGCAGTCCTGGGGGGGCCTGGAATACGCAGTATTTT.

The genes are TRBV6-6 and TRBJ2-1; TRBD2 matches at 7 bases. V lost 6 bases and J lost 12; bases outside the gene matches: 20. Germline V gene sequence: CDR1 MNHNY, CDR2 SVGAGI (reference sequence). The CDR3 loop spans 16 amino acids. This CDR3 reads CASSSSRDYKRIGQFF. CDR3 coding DNA: TGTGCCAGCAGCTCCTCTCGGGACTACAAGAGGATAGGGCAGTTCTTC.

The chain couples TRBV7-2 to TRBJ2-3; weak D call: TRBD2 (7 bases). Germline-derived CDR1 and CDR2 are SGHTA and FQGNSA. Trimming shortened V by 0 bases and J by 2 bases, and 12 bases separated the two germline ends. CDR3 length: 16 amino acids. The CDR3 sequence is CASSLAGGPPTDTQYF. In nucleotides, the CDR3 is TGTGCCAGCAGCTTAGCGGGGGGGCCTCCCACAGATACGCAGTATTTT.

The V and J genes are TRBV7-2 and TRBJ2-3; no firm D call. This CDR3 has 15 residues. Trimming cost V 1 base and J 0 bases, with 8 bases left between them. The germline V gene has CDR1 SGHTA and CDR2 FQGNSA. The CDR3 DNA follows: TGTGCCAGCAGCTTAGAAGGTCTTAGCACAGATACGCAGTATTTT. This encodes CASSLEGLSTDTQYF.

This clone showed up just a few times. The rearrangement links TRBV14 to TRBJ1-1; 7 nucleotides line up with TRBD1. This CDR3 contains 13 residues. CDR1 and CDR2 from the germline V gene are SGHDN and FVKESK. V lost 4 bases and J lost 4; bases outside the gene matches: 3. The CDR3 coding sequence is TGTGCCAGCAGCCTTAACAGGGGCACTGAAGCTTTCTTT. Protein product: CASSLNRGTEAFF. The full variable domain, rest sourced from reference TRBV14 and TRBJ1-1, is EAGVTQFPSHSVIEKGQTVTLRCDPISGHDNLYWYRRVMGKEIKFLLHFVKESKQDESGMPNNRFLAERTGGTYSTLKVQPAELEDSGVYFCASSLNRGTEAFFGQGTRLTVV.

The chain has TRBV18 and TRBJ1-6, with D possibly being TRBD1 (5 bases). The V gene's germline CDR1 is KGHSH and CDR2 LQKENI. This CDR3 has 14 amino acids. The V end lost 3 bases, the J end lost 10 bases, and 13 bases lay between the germline ends. The CDR3 sequence is CASSPPTEGSPLHF. CDR3 bases: TGTGCCAGCTCACCCCCGACAGAGGGATCACCCCTCCACTTT.

The rearrangement uses TRBV1 and TRBJ2-2; the table gives TRBD1 as D, unverified against the DNA. TRBV1 is described as a pseudogene. This CDR3 is built from 18 residues. The CDR3 spells CTSSQEVRDNANTGELFF. CDR3 sequence (DNA): TGCACCAGCAGCCAAGAGGTCAGGGACAACGCGAACACCGGGGAGCTGTTTTTT.

The rearrangement links TRBV27 to TRBJ2-3, with a weak D call TRBD1 (5 bases). The V and J ends lost 5 bases and 0 bases respectively, with 12 bases between them. Germline V gives CDR1 MNHEY, CDR2 SMNVEV (reference sequence). CDR3 length: 15 residues. The CDR3 protein is CASSLTRQSTDTQYF. CDR3 coding DNA: TGTGCCAGCAGTCTTACCCGACAGAGCACAGATACGCAGTATTTT.

This clone was seen a handful of times. This sequence joins TRBV12-3 or TRBV12-4 and TRBJ1-4; 7 bases agree with TRBD1. V lost 9 bases and J lost 4; bases outside the gene matches: 5. This CDR3 has 13 residues. The chain's CDR3 is CASQGQLNEKLFF. CDR3 nucleotide sequence: TGTGCCAGTCAGGGACAGCTTAATGAAAAACTGTTTTTT.

V and J are TRBV5-6 and TRBJ1-2; 7 nucleotides line up with TRBD1. The CDR3 loop spans 16 amino acids. Germline V CDR1 and CDR2: SGHDT, YYEEEE. V dropped 0 bases and J dropped 5; count of bases not matched to a gene: 10. CDR3 nucleotides: TGTGCCAGCAGCTTGGTGGGGGGGACAGACCCTTATGGCTACACCTTC. Translating it yields CASSLVGGTDPYGYTF.

This clone was observed a few times. This chain connects TRBV15 to TRBJ1-1; D is undetermined. V was shortened by 1 base and J by 0 bases, with 3 bases between the two germline ends. Germline V gene lookup returns CDR1 LNHNV and CDR2 YYDKDF (reference sequence). The CDR3 runs to 13 residues. CDR3 DNA: TGTGCCACCAGCAGAGTGTTGAACACTGAAGCTTTCTTT. Amino acids: CATSRVLNTEAFF.

The sample holds a few counts of this clone. This chain's CDR3 is CASGLTSPSVRHTGELFF. The CDR3 coding sequence is TGTGCTAGTGGTTTGACCTCGCCTAGCGTTCGTCACACCGGGGAGCTGTTTTTT. This chain connects TRBV12-5 to TRBJ2-2; a weak D match, TRBD2 (6 bases). The CDR3 spans 18 residues. Germline CDR1 reads LGHNT; CDR2 reads FRNRAP. V shed 2 bases and J shed 3 bases, with 19 bases lying between them.